What follows are 27 T cell receptor beta chains derived from one specimen sequenced in a study of blood T cells in healthy people across ages. Combining a sample-barcoded 5' primer with a J-beta primer mix, a second PCR ran for roughly 7 to 12 cycles. TCRdb analysed the 5' RACE reads with MiXCR anew, one entry per CDR3 protein. Of 1.8 million or so distinct CDR3 sequences in the sample, about 39% are singletons; the top ten hold 20% to 25%. Sequenced material: blood. These receptors all stem from a human donor in good health.

This clonotype was found once. CDR3 region: CAISPQGTDNQPQHF. The CDR3 nucleotides read TGTGCCATCAGCCCACAGGGTACCGACAATCAGCCCCAGCATTTT. This chain connects TRBV10-3 to TRBJ1-5, with D maybe TRBD1 (6 bases). The V gene's germline CDR1 is ENHRY and CDR2 SYGVKD. V lost 6 bases and J 3 bases, leaving 15 bases between the germline ends. This CDR3 spans 15 amino acids.

This clonotype was counted only a few times. The chain combines TRBV20-1 with TRBJ2-7, with 12 bases that match TRBD1. Per germline, CDR1 DFQATT and CDR2 SNEGSKA (reference sequence). The length of the CDR3 is 14 residues. The ends lost 8 bases at V and 6 bases at J; junction bases unmatched: 11. DNA of the CDR3: TGCAGTTACCAGCCGGGACAGGGGGCAGGCGAGCAGTACTTC. This encodes CSYQPGQGAGEQYF.

The J gene is TRBJ1-4, the V gene TRBV5-1; D remains unclear. Germline assignment: CDR1 SGHRS and CDR2 YFSETQ. V lost 5 bases, J lost 0 bases, and 5 bases lay in between. The CDR3 has 13 residues. The CDR3 loop reads CASRFATNEKLFF. CDR3 coding DNA: TGCGCCAGCAGGTTTGCAACTAATGAAAAACTGTTTTTT. The whole variable domain, filled in from reference TRBV5-1 and TRBJ1-4, reads KAGVTQTPRYLIKTRGQQVTLSCSPISGHRSVSWYQQTPGQGLQFLFEYFSETQRNKGNFPGRFSGRQFSNSRSEMNVSTLELGDSALYLCASRFATNEKLFFGSGTQLSVL.

This clonotype was picked up a small number of times. The CDR3 loop is CAITNSLGGGRINEQFF. Written as DNA, the CDR3 is TGTGCCATCACCAACTCCCTGGGGGGGGGCCGAATCAATGAGCAGTTCTTC. V is TRBV10-3 and J is TRBJ2-1; possible D gene TRBD2, 7 bases. This CDR3 comprises 17 residues. V lost 7 bases and J 6 bases, leaving 25 bases between the germline ends. Looked up from germline, CDR1 is ENHRY and CDR2 is SYGVKD.

The table lists this clonotype with a count of one. Written as DNA, the CDR3 is TGCAGCGCTGACACTTACAATGAGCAGTTCTTC. This sequence encodes CSADTYNEQFF. The V gene is TRBV29-1, the J gene TRBJ2-1; no firm D call. V was shortened by 7 bases and J by 4 bases, with 8 bases between the two germline ends. This CDR3 comprises 11 residues. Per germline, CDR1 SQVTM and CDR2 ANQGSEA.

This clonotype was picked up a small number of times. CDR3 DNA: TGCGCCAGCAGCCAAGATTGGGCGGGGGTCATCGAGCAGTACTTC. Translated: CASSQDWAGVIEQYF. The chain is built from TRBV4-3 and TRBJ2-7, with 7 bases that match TRBD2. The junction had 8 bases not matched to a gene; V was cut back by 0 bases and J by 6 bases. The CDR3 is made up of 15 amino acids. CDR1 is LGHNA and CDR2 is YSLEER in the germline V gene.

CDR3 sequence reads: CASSYGDMSTEAFF. In nucleotides, the CDR3 is TGTGCCAGCAGTTACGGGGATATGAGCACTGAAGCTTTCTTT. The chain carries TRBV6-2 or TRBV6-3 and TRBJ1-1; D call uncertain. Trimming removed 2 bases at V and 4 bases at J, with 11 bases between. The V gene's germline CDR1 is MNHEY and CDR2 SVGEGT. CDR3 length: 14 amino acids.

V usage is TRBV3-1 and J usage is TRBJ2-4; D is perhaps TRBD2 (5 bases). This CDR3 comprises 16 residues. CDR1 and CDR2 from the germline V gene are LGHDT and YNNKEL (reference sequence). Trimming left V 3 bases short and J 0 bases short, with 12 bases between. CDR3 nucleotides: TGTGCCAGCAGCCAGAACTGGACTCCAGCCAAAAACATTCAGTACTTC. It encodes CASSQNWTPAKNIQYF.

This clonotype was observed a handful of times. The rearrangement uses TRBV6-2 or TRBV6-3 and TRBJ2-1; perhaps D is TRBD1 or TRBD2 (6 bases each). This CDR3 comprises 14 residues. Germline V gives CDR1 MNHEY, CDR2 SVGEGT. V lost 8 bases and J lost 4, with 15 bases in between. This CDR3 is CASGFGGGYNEQFF. In nucleotides, the CDR3 is TGTGCCAGCGGGTTCGGGGGCGGATACAATGAGCAGTTCTTC.

This chain links TRBV9 with TRBJ2-5, with D hard to call. There are 13 residues in the CDR3. V lost 0 bases and J 4 bases, leaving 7 bases between the germline ends. Per the germline V gene, CDR1 is SGDLS and CDR2 is YYNGEE. CDR3 in amino acids: CASSVVEGETQYF. The CDR3 region has the DNA TGTGCCAGCAGCGTAGTAGAAGGAGAGACCCAGTACTTC.

This clonotype was counted between two and nine times. The chain's CDR3 is CASSLSAGTQYF. The CDR3, as DNA: TGTGCCAGCAGCTTAAGTGCAGGGACCCAGTACTTC. The chain carries TRBV7-2 and TRBJ2-5, with unresolved D. This CDR3 has 12 amino acids. Trimming cost V 2 bases and J 7 bases, with 8 bases left between them. The germline gives CDR1 SGHTA, CDR2 FQGNSA.

The CDR3 spells CASSRLTGPNTEAFF. In DNA form, the CDR3 reads TGCGCCAGCAGCCGCCTTACAGGGCCGAACACTGAAGCTTTCTTT. V is TRBV4-3 and J is TRBJ1-1; the D gene is possibly TRBD1 (6 bases). The CDR3 extends over 15 amino acids. The germline V gene has CDR1 LGHNA and CDR2 YSLEER. Between the trimmed V and J ends, which lost 4 bases and 1 base, there was a span of 13 bases.

This clonotype was seen only once. The chain combines TRBV4-1 with TRBJ1-2; D remains ambiguous. Germline V CDR1 and CDR2: MGHRA, YSYEKL. This CDR3 region has 14 residues. V was shortened by 2 bases and J by 6 bases, with 13 bases between the two germline ends. The CDR3 protein is CASSQTAGIDGYTF. DNA for the CDR3: TGCGCCAGCAGCCAAACCGCCGGGATCGATGGCTACACCTTC.

The chain recombines TRBV2 with TRBJ2-2; 11 bases are shared with TRBD2. Germline-derived CDR1 and CDR2 are SNHLY and FYNNEI. The CDR3 has 15 amino acids. V trimming: 7 bases; J trimming: 4 bases; junction bases outside the gene matches: 5. The CDR3 nucleotides are TGTGCCAGCAACAAACTAGCGGGAGTCACCGGGGAGCTGTTTTTT. This encodes CASNKLAGVTGELFF.

This clonotype was seen a handful of times. The CDR3 region is CASSYSHATGLGTDTQYF. CDR3 in DNA: TGTGCCAGCAGTTACTCCCACGCCACCGGACTAGGTACAGATACGCAGTATTTT. The rearrangement uses TRBV6-5 and TRBJ2-3, with 7 bases fitting TRBD2. V lost 0 bases, J lost 3 bases, and 12 bases stayed unmatched. CDR3 length equals 18 residues. Per germline, CDR1 MNHEY and CDR2 SVGAGI.

Only a few counts were recorded for this clonotype. V gene TRBV7-3 combines with J gene TRBJ2-3; D is perhaps TRBD1 (5 bases). Trimming shortened V by 5 bases and J by 0 bases, and 15 bases separated the two germline ends. The germline gives CDR1 SGHTA, CDR2 FQGTGA. The CDR3 length is 16 residues. The CDR3: CASSPDSEPSTDTQYF. The CDR3 DNA reads as TGTGCCAGCAGCCCCGACAGCGAGCCAAGCACAGATACGCAGTATTTT.

Here the CDR3 DNA reads TGTGCCAGCAGGAGTACTAGCGCGGGGCCCCTAGAGACCCAGTACTTC. Translation gives CASRSTSAGPLETQYF. The gene calls are TRBV11-3 and TRBJ2-5; 7 nucleotides line up with TRBD2. Germline V gene data show CDR1 as SGHNT and CDR2 as YENEEA. The J segment lost 4 bases and the V segment lost 6 bases, leaving 14 bases of the junction unmatched. The CDR3 is made up of 16 amino acids.

Comment on this clonotype: Germline and junction disagree at one end, which may indicate a read error. CDR3 region: CTSVDRVASNYGYTF. The CDR3 DNA is TGTACCAGCGTAGACAGGGTGGCTTCTAACTATGGCTACACCTTC. V usage is TRBV6-5 and J usage is TRBJ1-2; TRBD1 aligns across 7 bases. This CDR3 is 15 amino acids long. The V gene's germline CDR1 is MNHEY and CDR2 SVGAGI.

This clonotype was seen more than once but under ten times. The rearrangement uses TRBV6-7 and TRBJ2-7; D is undetermined. The J call may be in error: the DNA end matches TRBJ2-5 better. TRBV6-7 is labeled an ORF, and its function is uncertain. The CDR3 covers 11 residues. The CDR3 region is CASSPRKTQYF. The DNA of the CDR3 is TGTGCCAGCAGCCCTCGGAAGACCCAGTACTTC.

The chain uses TRBV28 and TRBJ1-2; no clear D gene. The CDR3 covers 14 residues. In germline, CDR1 is MDHEN, CDR2 SYDVKM. Trimming shortened V by 2 bases and J by 4 bases, and 11 bases separated the two germline ends. The CDR3 loop reads CASSLLRALYGYTF. The CDR3 nucleotides read TGTGCCAGCAGTTTACTGAGGGCCCTCTATGGCTACACCTTC.

V gene TRBV7-9 combines with J gene TRBJ2-7, with D unclear. V gave up 3 bases and J gave up 4 bases, with 19 bases separating them. Germline V gene lookup returns CDR1 SEHNR and CDR2 FQNEAQ (reference sequence). The CDR3 runs 16 residues. The CDR3, as DNA: TGTGCCAGCAGCTTGGGTTCTTACAGCGACAAATACGAGCAGTACTTC. Its translation: CASSLGSYSDKYEQYF. The full variable domain, rest sourced from reference TRBV7-9 and TRBJ2-7, is DTGVSQNPRHKITKRGQNVTFRCDPISEHNRLYWYRQTLGQGPEFLTYFQNEAQLEKSRLLSDRFSAERPKGSFSTLEIQRTEQGDSAMYLCASSLGSYSDKYEQYFGPGTRLTVT.

The V call is TRBV7-3, the J call TRBJ1-1; D may be TRBD1 (5 bases). Looked up from germline, CDR1 is SGHTA and CDR2 is FQGTGA. Trimming left V 1 base short and J 4 bases short, with 10 bases between. The CDR3 is made up of 14 amino acids. Here the CDR3 reads CASSLNRQGTEAFF. In DNA, the CDR3 is TGTGCCAGCAGCTTAAATCGGCAGGGCACTGAAGCTTTCTTT.

Note on this clonotype: The junction departs from germline at one end; a sequencing error may be responsible. V usage is TRBV3-1 and J usage is TRBJ1-1; the D gene is possibly TRBD1 (6 bases). The CDR3 consists of 13 residues. Germline CDR1 is LGHDT and CDR2 is YNNKEL (reference sequence). The CDR3 loop reads CAGTLRGGTEAFF. Written as DNA, the CDR3 is TGTGCCGGCACTCTCAGGGGAGGAACTGAGGCTTTCTTT.

This clonotype has a handful of counts. At one end, the junction sequence differs from germline, possibly due to a read error. The V gene is TRBV7-9, the J gene TRBJ1-4; 7 positions match TRBD1. Germline CDR1 is SEHNR and CDR2 is FQNEAQ (reference sequence). The length of the CDR3 is 15 residues. This CDR3 is CSSSPPGQHNEKLFF. CDR3 bases: TGTTCCAGCAGTCCCCCGGGACAGCATAATGAAAAACTGTTTTTT.

This clonotype was counted many times. The CDR3 region is CASSSGQVETQYF. As DNA, the CDR3 is TGTGCCAGCAGCTCGGGACAGGTGGAGACCCAGTACTTC. The V call is TRBV7-2, the J call TRBJ2-5; TRBD1 aligns across 8 bases. Trimming removed 4 bases from V and 5 bases from J; junction bases left unmatched: 3. Per germline, CDR1 SGHTA and CDR2 FQGNSA. The CDR3 totals 13 residues.

CDR3 sequence reads: CASSARLQVNTEAFF. CDR3 bases: TGTGCCAGCAGCGCTCGTTTACAGGTGAACACTGAAGCTTTCTTT. This rearrangement joins TRBV7-2 to TRBJ1-1; tentatively, D is TRBD1 (5 bases). Between the trimmed V and J ends, which lost 5 bases and 0 bases, there was a span of 13 bases. This CDR3 has 15 amino acids. The germline V gene encodes CDR1 SGHTA and CDR2 FQGNSA.

V usage is TRBV4-3 and J usage is TRBJ1-1, with D perhaps TRBD1 (6 bases). Germline loops: CDR1 LGHNA, CDR2 YSLEER. This CDR3 spans 14 amino acids. Deletions cut 3 bases from V and 8 bases from J, with 16 bases between. CDR3 loop: CASSHIGTLEEAFF. The CDR3 DNA is TGCGCCAGCAGCCATATTGGGACACTCGAAGAAGCTTTCTTT.